Shown below are 12 T cell receptor beta chains from a single sample sequenced in a study of OX40 agonist ivuxolimab in advanced cancers. Using immunoSEQ multiplex PCR, the repertoire was profiled, and TCRdb retains in-frame clones only, with some absent. The sample consists of fewer than 70,000 clones, roughly nine tenths of them appearing once. Sequences were derived from CD4+ or CD8+ T cells sorted from blood, sampled in a trial of the OX40 agonist ivuxolimab. These receptors were obtained from an adult with an advanced solid tumor such as melanoma, head and neck, liver or kidney cancer.

This clone was recorded only once. The chain uses TRBV5-1 and TRBJ2-7; D is possibly TRBD2 (6 bases). V was pared by 4 bases and J by 1 base, with 24 bases between. There are 18 residues in the CDR3. CDR1 SGHRS and CDR2 YFSETQ come from the germline V gene. This chain's CDR3 is CASSLSGGSLLRSYEQYF. CDR3 in DNA: TGCGCCAGCAGCCTTAGCGGAGGCTCGTTACTCCGGTCCTACGAGCAGTACTTC. The full variable domain, completed using reference TRBV5-1 and TRBJ2-7, is KAGVTQTPRYLIKTRGQQVTLSCSPISGHRSVSWYQQTPGQGLQFLFEYFSETQRNKGNFPGRFSGRQFSNSRSEMNVSTLELGDSALYLCASSLSGGSLLRSYEQYFGPGTRLTVT.

This clone was picked up a small number of times. In DNA form, the CDR3 reads TGTGCCAGCAGCCAAGATGTCACGGCGGGGGGCGGGAATGAGCAGTTCTTC. Translation: CASSQDVTAGGGNEQFF. This chain links TRBV4-2 with TRBJ2-1; 8 positions match TRBD2. CDR1 and CDR2 (germline): LGHNA, YNFKEQ. This CDR3 spans 17 amino acids. With V trimmed by 0 bases and J by 7 bases, 11 bases remained unmatched.

J is TRBJ2-7 and V is TRBV7-9; D assignment may be TRBD1 or TRBD2 (6 bases each). CDR3 length: 15 residues. The germline V and J ends were trimmed by 0 bases and 0 bases, with 9 bases remaining between them. CDR1 and CDR2 from the germline V gene are SEHNR and FQNEAQ (reference sequence). CDR3 region: CASSLAGGISYEQYF. The CDR3 nucleotides read TGTGCCAGCAGCTTAGCGGGGGGCATCTCCTACGAGCAGTACTTC. The full variable domain, with the rest looked up from reference TRBV7-9 and TRBJ2-7, is DTGVSQNPRHKITKRGQNVTFRCDPISEHNRLYWYRQTLGQGPEFLTYFQNEAQLEKSRLLSDRFSAERPKGSFSTLEIQRTEQGDSAMYLCASSLAGGISYEQYFGPGTRLTVT.

A few counts support this clone. The chain uses TRBV10-3 and TRBJ1-5, with D possibly being TRBD1 (5 bases). The CDR3 loop spans 15 amino acids. V was shortened by 7 bases and J by 5 bases, with 18 bases between the two germline ends. Germline CDR1 is ENHRY and CDR2 is SYGVKD. The CDR3 DNA reads TGTGCCATCAAAGACAGTTTAAGTGAGGATCAGCCCCAGCATTTT. Encoded protein: CAIKDSLSEDQPQHF.

This clone was observed once. The CDR3 nucleotides read TGTGCCAGCAGTGCAGAAGGAACAGGGAAGGCGATTAATCAGCCCCAGCATTTT. Its protein is CASSAEGTGKAINQPQHF. The chain uses TRBV2 and TRBJ1-5; possibly TRBD1 for D (6 bases). This CDR3 is built from 18 residues. The germline V gene has CDR1 SNHLY and CDR2 FYNNEI. Trimming took off 4 bases at V and 4 bases at J, with 23 bases between the two ends.

V and J are TRBV21-1 and TRBJ1-5; the table calls TRBD1, which could not be checked here. TRBV21-1 is an annotated pseudogene. The length of the CDR3 is 18 residues. CDR3 loop: CASSKAPRAGENNQPQHF. The CDR3, as DNA: TGTGCCAGCAGCAAAGCGCCAAGAGCAGGGGAAAACAATCAGCCCCAGCATTTT.

Remarks on this clone: The junction departs from germline at one end; a sequencing error may be responsible. The chain carries TRBV7-9 and TRBJ2-1; 11 nucleotides align to TRBD2. CDR3 length: 11 residues. Germline V CDR1 and CDR2: SEHNR, FQNEAQ (reference sequence). DNA of the CDR3: TGTGCCAGCAGCCTAGCGGGGGGGCAGTTCTTC. Translation gives CASSLAGGQFF.

The CDR3 nucleotides are TGTGCCAGCTCACCCGGGACCGACAGAGAAGCTTTCTTT. Amino acid sequence: CASSPGTDREAFF. The chain couples TRBV18 to TRBJ1-1; D may be TRBD1 (5 bases). Germline values: CDR1 KGHSH, CDR2 LQKENI. The ends were cut back, 3 bases at V and 8 bases at J, with 13 bases in the middle. This CDR3 contains 13 residues.

This clone was seen at least ten times. V is TRBV4-2 and J is TRBJ1-6, with a weak D call TRBD1 (6 bases). The CDR3 length is 15 residues. From germline, CDR1 is LGHNA and CDR2 YNFKEQ. V lost 4 bases and J lost 7, with 14 bases in between. CDR3 in DNA: TGTGCCAGCAGCCCGGGTGACAGGTCCAATTCACCCCTCCACTTT. It encodes CASSPGDRSNSPLHF.

J is TRBJ2-3 and V is TRBV9; a possible D gene is TRBD1 (6 bases). The CDR3 consists of 15 residues. V lost 4 bases to trimming and J lost 2 bases, with 14 bases between them. Germline V gives CDR1 SGDLS, CDR2 YYNGEE. CDR3: CASSPTQGITDTQYF. Written as DNA, the CDR3 is TGTGCCAGCAGCCCGACACAGGGCATCACAGATACGCAGTATTTT.

V usage is TRBV5-1 and J usage is TRBJ1-1, with a possible D match to TRBD1 (5 bases). This CDR3 is built from 17 residues. Trimming shortened V by 0 bases and J by 1 base, and 16 bases separated the two germline ends. Per germline, CDR1 SGHRS and CDR2 YFSETQ. The CDR3 loop is CASSLGAWEGRNTEAFF. Here the CDR3 DNA reads TGCGCCAGCAGCTTGGGAGCGTGGGAGGGGCGGAACACTGAAGCTTTCTTT.

Comment on this clone: The same CDR3 is also encoded by other DNA sequences in this sample. The chain recombines TRBV19 with TRBJ1-4, with D perhaps matching TRBD1 (5 bases). CDR1 and CDR2 (germline): LNHDA, SQIVND (reference sequence). The length of the CDR3 is 16 residues. V was shortened by 1 base and J by 5 bases, with 14 bases between the two germline ends. CDR3 bases: TGTGCCAGTAGTATAGTGAGAACAGGAGGAAATGAAAAACTGTTTTTT. This gives the protein CASSIVRTGGNEKLFF.